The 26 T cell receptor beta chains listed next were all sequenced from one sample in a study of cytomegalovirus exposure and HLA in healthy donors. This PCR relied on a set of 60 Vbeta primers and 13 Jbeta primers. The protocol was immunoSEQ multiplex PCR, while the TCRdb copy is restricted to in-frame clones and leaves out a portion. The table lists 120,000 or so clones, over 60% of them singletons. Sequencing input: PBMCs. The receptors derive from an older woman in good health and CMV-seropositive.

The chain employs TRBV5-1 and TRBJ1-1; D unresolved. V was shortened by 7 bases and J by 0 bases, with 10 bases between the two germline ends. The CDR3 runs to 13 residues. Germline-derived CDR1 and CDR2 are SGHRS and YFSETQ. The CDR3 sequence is CASQVGLNTEAFF. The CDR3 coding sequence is TGCGCCAGCCAGGTTGGCCTGAACACTGAAGCTTTCTTT.

The CDR3 reads CASSLVTGQGTYNEQFF. The CDR3 coding sequence is TGTGCCAGCAGCTTAGTCACCGGACAGGGGACCTACAATGAGCAGTTCTTC. The V call is TRBV11-2, the J call TRBJ2-1; 9 bases are shared with TRBD1. The CDR3 length is 17 residues. Trimming at V came to 1 base and at J to 2 bases, leaving 6 bases not matched to a gene. Per the germline V gene, CDR1 is SGHAT and CDR2 is FQNNGV.

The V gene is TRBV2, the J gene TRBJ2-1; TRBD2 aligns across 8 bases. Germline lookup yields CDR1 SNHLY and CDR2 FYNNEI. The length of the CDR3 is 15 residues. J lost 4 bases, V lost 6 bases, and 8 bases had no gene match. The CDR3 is CASRGTGTRYNEQFF. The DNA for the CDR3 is TGTGCCAGCAGGGGGACCGGGACTAGATACAATGAGCAGTTCTTC.

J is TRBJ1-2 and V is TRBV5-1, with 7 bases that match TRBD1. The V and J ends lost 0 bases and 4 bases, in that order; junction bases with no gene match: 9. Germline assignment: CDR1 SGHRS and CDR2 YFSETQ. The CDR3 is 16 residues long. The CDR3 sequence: CASSLAVVRGTYGYTF. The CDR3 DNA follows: TGCGCCAGCAGCTTGGCCGTCGTCAGGGGGACCTATGGCTACACCTTC.

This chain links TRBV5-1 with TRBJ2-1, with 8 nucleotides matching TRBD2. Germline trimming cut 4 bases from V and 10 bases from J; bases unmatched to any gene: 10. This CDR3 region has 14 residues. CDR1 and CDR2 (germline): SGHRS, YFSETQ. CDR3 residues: CASSPRGGAREQFF. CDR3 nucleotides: TGCGCCAGCAGCCCCCGGGGGGGGGCGAGGGAGCAGTTCTTC.

DNA for the CDR3: TGTGCCAGCAGTACAGACTACGAGCAGTACTTC. Translating it yields CASSTDYEQYF. V gene TRBV28 combines with J gene TRBJ2-7; no firm D call. The CDR3 consists of 11 residues. V shed 5 bases and J shed 3 bases, with 5 bases lying between them. Germline V gene sequence: CDR1 MDHEN, CDR2 SYDVKM.

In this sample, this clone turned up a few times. The DNA of the CDR3 is TGTGCCAGCAATTCGGGGACTAGCGGGATAGCTCAGTTCTTC. Translated, it gives CASNSGTSGIAQFF. The V and J genes are TRBV28 and TRBJ2-1; 13 bases are a match to TRBD2. From germline, CDR1 is MDHEN and CDR2 SYDVKM. This CDR3 has 14 residues. With 7 bases clipped from V and 13 bases from J, the junction kept 10 bases outside the gene matches.

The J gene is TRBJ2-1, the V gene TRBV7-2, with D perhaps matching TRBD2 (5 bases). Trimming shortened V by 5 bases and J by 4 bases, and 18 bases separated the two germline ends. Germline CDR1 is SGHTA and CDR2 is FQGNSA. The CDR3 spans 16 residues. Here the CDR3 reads CASSHVSGTTYNEQFF. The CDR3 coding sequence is TGTGCCAGCAGCCATGTTTCGGGAACTACGTACAATGAGCAGTTCTTC.

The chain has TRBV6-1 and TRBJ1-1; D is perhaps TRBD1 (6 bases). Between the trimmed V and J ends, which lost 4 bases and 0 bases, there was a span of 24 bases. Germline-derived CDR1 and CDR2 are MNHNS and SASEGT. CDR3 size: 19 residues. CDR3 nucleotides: TGTGCCAGCAGTGCGTGGAGGTACACAGGGCCTTCTATGAACACTGAAGCTTTCTTT. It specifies CASSAWRYTGPSMNTEAFF.

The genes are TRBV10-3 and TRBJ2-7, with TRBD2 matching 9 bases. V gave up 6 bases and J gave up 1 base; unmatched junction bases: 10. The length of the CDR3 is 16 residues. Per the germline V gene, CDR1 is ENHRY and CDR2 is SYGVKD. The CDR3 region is CAIRTTTSGYSYEQYF. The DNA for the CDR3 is TGTGCCATCAGGACGACGACTAGCGGATATTCCTACGAGCAGTACTTC.

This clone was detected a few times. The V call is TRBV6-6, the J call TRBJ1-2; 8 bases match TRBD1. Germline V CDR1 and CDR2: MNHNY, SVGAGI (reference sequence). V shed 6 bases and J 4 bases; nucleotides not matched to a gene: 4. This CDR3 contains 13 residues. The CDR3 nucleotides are TGTGCCAGCAGCTCCGGACAGGGCTATGGCTACACCTTC. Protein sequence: CASSSGQGYGYTF.

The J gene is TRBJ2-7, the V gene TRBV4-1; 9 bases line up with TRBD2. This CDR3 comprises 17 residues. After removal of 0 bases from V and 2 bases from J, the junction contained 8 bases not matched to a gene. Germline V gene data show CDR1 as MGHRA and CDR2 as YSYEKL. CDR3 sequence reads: CASSQDSSGIPTYEQYF. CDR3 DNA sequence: TGCGCCAGCAGCCAAGATTCTAGCGGGATTCCTACCTACGAGCAGTACTTC.

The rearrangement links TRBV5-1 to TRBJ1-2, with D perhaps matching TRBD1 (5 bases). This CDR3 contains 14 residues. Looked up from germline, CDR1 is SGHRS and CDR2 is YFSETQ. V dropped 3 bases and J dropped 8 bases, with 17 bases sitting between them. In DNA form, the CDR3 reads TGCGCCAGCAGCTCCCTACGACAAGGGGAAGGCTACACCTTC. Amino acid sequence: CASSSLRQGEGYTF.

CDR3 sequence (DNA): TGTGCCACGCGGACAGGGGGGGAGAACACTGAAGCTTTCTTT. It encodes CATRTGGENTEAFF. V and J are TRBV2 and TRBJ1-1, with TRBD1 identical over 10 bases. The CDR3 totals 14 residues. CDR1 and CDR2 from the germline V gene are SNHLY and FYNNEI. Trimming cost V 10 bases and J 1 base; bases outside gene matches: 6.

CDR3 DNA: TGTGCCAGCAGCAAAGGGGAGCGGGAGGGCCGCGGCAATGAGCAGTTCTTC. Translating it yields CASSKGEREGRGNEQFF. V usage is TRBV21-1 and J usage is TRBJ2-1; TRBD2 is the table's D call, not checked against the DNA. TRBV21-1 is classified as a pseudogene. This CDR3 contains 17 residues.

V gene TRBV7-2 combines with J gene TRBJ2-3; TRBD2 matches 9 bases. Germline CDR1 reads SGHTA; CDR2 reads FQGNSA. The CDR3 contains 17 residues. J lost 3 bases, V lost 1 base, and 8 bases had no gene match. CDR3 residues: CASSLDIAGVGTDTQYF. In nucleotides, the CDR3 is TGTGCCAGCAGCTTAGATATAGCGGGAGTAGGTACAGATACGCAGTATTTT.

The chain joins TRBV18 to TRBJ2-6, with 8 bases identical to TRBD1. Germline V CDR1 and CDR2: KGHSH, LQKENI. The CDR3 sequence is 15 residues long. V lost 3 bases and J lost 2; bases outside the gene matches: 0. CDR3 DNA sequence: TGTGCCAGCTCACCGACAGGGGCTGGGGCCAACGTCCTGACTTTC. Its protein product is CASSPTGAGANVLTF.

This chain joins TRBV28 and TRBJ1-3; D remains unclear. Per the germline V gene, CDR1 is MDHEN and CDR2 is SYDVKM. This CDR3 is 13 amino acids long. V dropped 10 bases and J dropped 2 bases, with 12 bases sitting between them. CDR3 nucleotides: TGTGCCATCGGCAGGAGGCCTGGAAACACCATATATTTT. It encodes CAIGRRPGNTIYF.

The CDR3 loop is CASSYRDSGGYTF. The CDR3 nucleotides read TGTGCCAGCAGTTACCGGGACAGCGGTGGCTACACCTTC. The chain uses TRBV28 and TRBJ1-2, with TRBD1 matching 7 bases. Germline V gene sequence: CDR1 MDHEN, CDR2 SYDVKM. This CDR3 has 13 residues. Unmatched junction bases numbered 6, after V lost 4 bases and J lost 7 bases.

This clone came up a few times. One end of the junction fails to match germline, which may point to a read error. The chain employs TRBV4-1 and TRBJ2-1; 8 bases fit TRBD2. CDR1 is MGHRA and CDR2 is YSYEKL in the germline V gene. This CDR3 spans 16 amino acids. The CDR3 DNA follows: TGTGCCAGCAGCCAAGTGGCGGGAGGCTCGGGGAATGAGCAGTTCTTC. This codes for CASSQVAGGSGNEQFF.

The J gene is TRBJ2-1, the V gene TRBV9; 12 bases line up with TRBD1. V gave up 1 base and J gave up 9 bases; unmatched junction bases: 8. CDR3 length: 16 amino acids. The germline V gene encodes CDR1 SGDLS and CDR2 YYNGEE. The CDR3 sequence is CASSVSGQGAGSEQFF. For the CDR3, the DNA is TGTGCCAGCAGCGTATCGGGACAGGGGGCGGGCAGTGAGCAGTTCTTC. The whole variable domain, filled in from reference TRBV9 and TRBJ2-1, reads DSGVTQTPKHLITATGQRVTLRCSPRSGDLSVYWYQQSLDQGLQFLIQYYNGEERAKGNILERFSAQQFPDLHSELNLSSLELGDSALYFCASSVSGQGAGSEQFFGPGTRLTVL.

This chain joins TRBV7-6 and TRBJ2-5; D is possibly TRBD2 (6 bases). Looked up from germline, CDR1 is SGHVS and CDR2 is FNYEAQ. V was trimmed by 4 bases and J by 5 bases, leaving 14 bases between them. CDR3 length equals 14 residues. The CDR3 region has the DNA TGTGCCAGCAGCTCCCCAGTGGAGGGGGAGACCCAGTACTTC. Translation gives CASSSPVEGETQYF.

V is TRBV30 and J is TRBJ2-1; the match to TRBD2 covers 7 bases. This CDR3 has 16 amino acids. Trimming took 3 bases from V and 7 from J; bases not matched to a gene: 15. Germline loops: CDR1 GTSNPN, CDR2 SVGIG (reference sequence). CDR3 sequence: CAWSGFGEGLWNEQFF. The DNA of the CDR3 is TGTGCCTGGAGCGGATTCGGGGAGGGCCTTTGGAATGAGCAGTTCTTC.

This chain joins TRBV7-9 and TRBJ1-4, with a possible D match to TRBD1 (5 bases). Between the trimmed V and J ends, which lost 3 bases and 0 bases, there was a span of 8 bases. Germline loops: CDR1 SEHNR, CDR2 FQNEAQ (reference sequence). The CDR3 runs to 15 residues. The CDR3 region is CASSFGGTTNEKLFF. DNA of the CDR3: TGTGCCAGCAGCTTCGGGGGAACAACTAATGAAAAACTGTTTTTT.

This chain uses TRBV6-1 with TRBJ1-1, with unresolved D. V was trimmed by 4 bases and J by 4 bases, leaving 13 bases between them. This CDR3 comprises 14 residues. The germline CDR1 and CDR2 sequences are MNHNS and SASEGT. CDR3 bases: TGTGCCAGCAGTGGGGAATCCCGGGGCACTGAAGCTTTCTTT. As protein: CASSGESRGTEAFF.

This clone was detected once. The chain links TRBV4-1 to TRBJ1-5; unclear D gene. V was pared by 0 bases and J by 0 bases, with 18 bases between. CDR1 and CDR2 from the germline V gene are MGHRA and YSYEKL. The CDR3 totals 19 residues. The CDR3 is CASSQDPNRPIDSNQPQHF. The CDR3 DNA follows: TGCGCCAGCAGCCAAGATCCTAACAGACCGATTGATAGCAATCAGCCCCAGCATTTT.